One and the same sample provided the 4 T cell receptor beta chains below, sequenced in a study of blood T cells in healthy people across ages. The authors ran a second PCR of about 6 to 11 cycles using a sample-barcoded 5' primer and a J-beta primer mix. MiXCR, applied by TCRdb to the 5' RACE reads, yields one record per CDR3 protein. Of under 1,100,000 distinct CDR3 sequences in the sample, approximately 25% were seen once. These records were also assigned to another study, of T cells of mothers and their children.

Sequenced: blood. Receptors were obtained from a girl aged 2 to 10 in good health.

This clonotype turned up a few times. The V call is TRBV5-1, the J call TRBJ1-2; TRBD1 matches 9 bases. CDR1 and CDR2 from the germline V gene are SGHRS and YFSETQ. The CDR3 runs 15 residues. V trimming: 4 bases; J trimming: 10 bases; junction bases outside the gene matches: 14. Written as DNA, the CDR3 is TGCGCCAGCAGCCAGAGGACAGGGGTGACTTCTTCCTACACCTTC. It yields the protein CASSQRTGVTSSYTF.

This clonotype was seen a handful of times. The chain joins TRBV6-1 to TRBJ2-5, with a weak D call TRBD2 (7 bases). Germline V gene data show CDR1 as MNHNS and CDR2 as SASEGT. Trimming cost V 6 bases and J 9 bases, with 26 bases left between them. The CDR3 is 16 residues long. Here the CDR3 reads CASSPPSGQPPRAQYF. As DNA, the CDR3 is TGTGCCAGCAGCCCCCCTAGCGGACAGCCCCCCAGGGCCCAGTACTTC.

The V and J genes are TRBV20-1 and TRBJ2-7; TRBD2 agrees at 15 bases. The DNA end lines up better with TRBJ2-1; the J call may be wrong. This CDR3 comprises 18 residues. Germline V gene data show CDR1 as DFQATT and CDR2 as SNEGSKA (reference sequence). In nucleotides, the CDR3 is TGCAGTGCCGTACAAATCGGACTAGCGGGAGGGCCCTACAATGAGCAGTTCTTC. Protein product: CSAVQIGLAGGPYNEQFF.

CDR3 nucleotide sequence: TGTGCCATGGCGGGACAGGGACCCTACGAGCAGTACTTC. It codes for CAMAGQGPYEQYF. The gene calls are TRBV2 and TRBJ2-7; 9 bases align to TRBD1. CDR1 is SNHLY and CDR2 is FYNNEI in the germline V gene. The V and J ends lost 10 bases and 2 bases, in that order; junction bases with no gene match: 6. The CDR3 loop spans 13 amino acids.